The T cell receptor beta chain under discussion was sequenced for a study of blood T cell repertoires in COVID-19. Study information: PBMCs, B-cell-depleted T cells, or T cells provided the cDNA or gDNA that made up the material.

Source study methods: Estimation of nucleated cell counts relied on the amplification of reference gene primers. Using immunoSEQ multiplex PCR, the repertoire was profiled, and TCRdb retains in-frame clones only, with some absent. From that table come the V and J calls and clone size; the DNA was used to work out D and trimming. The sample includes over 100,000 clones, over 75% of them seen just once. CDR3 length: 12 residues. Germline V gene data show CDR1 as SNHLY and CDR2 as FYNNEI. Trimming took off 6 bases at V and 8 bases at J, with 11 bases between the two ends. Specimen: peripheral blood. This TCR derives from a man aged 80 or over with acute or convalescent COVID-19. The V and J genes are TRBV2 and TRBJ2-1; possibly TRBD1 for D (6 bases). CDR3 in DNA: TGTGCCAGCAGCCCTACAGGGTATGAGCAGTTCTTC. It yields the protein CASSPTGYEQFF.